The 8 T cell receptor beta chains below come from one sample, sequenced in a study of CD8 T cells in ankylosing spondylitis. General study findings and limits: Ankylosing spondylitis blood seemed to carry a telltale TCR beta motif made of eight or nine highly homologous variants.

TCRdb reprocessed the 5' RACE reads with MiXCR, giving one entry per CDR3 protein. The top ten hold over 0.8% of the sample, which has 450,000 or so distinct CDR3 sequences, about 25% seen once. These receptors' targets are unknown. Sequencing was done on a sample of blood, either unsorted or a sorted T cell fraction (not recorded which). The receptors were gathered from a male donor with ankylosing spondylitis.

The chain recombines TRBV20-1 with TRBJ2-3, with 9 bases aligning to TRBD2. Germline CDR1 and CDR2: DFQATT and SNEGSKA (reference sequence). The trim removed 3 bases at V and 1 base at J, leaving 11 bases unmatched. The CDR3 contains 17 residues. The CDR3 region has the DNA TGCAGTGCTAGTGGGCGTGGGGCTAGCGGGGGCACAGATACGCAGTATTTT. As protein: CSASGRGASGGTDTQYF.

This clonotype was observed a few times. The rearrangement uses TRBV7-2 and TRBJ2-2; 11 bases are a match to TRBD2. With V trimmed by 6 bases and J by 7 bases, 10 bases remained unmatched. Germline V gene sequence: CDR1 SGHTA, CDR2 FQGNSA. The CDR3 sequence is 16 residues long. CDR3 amino acids: CASRATSGRKVGELFF. The DNA of the CDR3 is TGTGCCAGCAGAGCAACTAGCGGGAGAAAGGTCGGGGAGCTGTTTTTT.

This sequence joins TRBV7-9 and TRBJ2-7, with 9 bases identical to TRBD1. The germline gives CDR1 SEHNR, CDR2 FQNEAQ (reference sequence). The V gene end was trimmed by 6 bases and the J gene end by 6 bases; junction bases not matched to a gene: 9. The CDR3 spans 14 residues. The CDR3 loop reads CASSLQGTGIEQYV. CDR3 coding DNA: TGTGCCAGCAGTCTGCAGGGGACAGGGATCGAGCAGTACGTC.

Turning to this clonotype: One end of the junction is discordant with germline, which a read error may explain. V is TRBV6-1 and J is TRBJ2-1; D is undetermined. Germline values: CDR1 MNHNS, CDR2 SASEGT. CDR3 length: 15 residues. For the CDR3, the DNA is TGTGCCAGCAGTCAAGCAACGGCCCGGTACAATGAGCAGTTCTTC. It is translated as CASSQATARYNEQFF.

The chain combines TRBV29-1 with TRBJ2-1; the D is unclear. The CDR3 extends over 13 amino acids. Trimming removed 3 bases from V and 2 bases from J, with 8 bases in between. The germline V gene has CDR1 SQVTM and CDR2 ANQGSEA. The CDR3 loop is CSVDLLAYNEQFF. The CDR3 nucleotides read TGCAGCGTTGACCTCCTAGCCTACAATGAGCAGTTCTTC.

This rearrangement joins TRBV5-1 to TRBJ2-7; 8 bases align to TRBD2. The V gene end was trimmed by 4 bases and the J gene end by 0 bases; junction bases not matched to a gene: 9. The CDR3 sequence is 16 residues long. Germline-derived CDR1 and CDR2 are SGHRS and YFSETQ. The CDR3 region is CASSPLAGGLSYEQYF. In nucleotides, the CDR3 is TGCGCCAGCAGCCCCTTGGCGGGAGGTCTCTCCTACGAGCAGTACTTC.

In this sample, this clonotype turned up a few times. The rearrangement joins TRBV3-1 to TRBJ2-1; 7 bases align to TRBD2. Trimming removed 1 base from V and 4 bases from J; junction bases left unmatched: 4. Germline V gene lookup returns CDR1 LGHDT and CDR2 YNNKEL (reference sequence). The CDR3 consists of 15 residues. CDR3: CASSQGGGTYNEQFF. CDR3 nucleotides: TGTGCCAGCAGCCAAGGGGGAGGGACGTACAATGAGCAGTTCTTC.

Only a few counts were recorded for this clonotype. The J gene is TRBJ2-1, the V gene TRBV7-2, with D perhaps being TRBD1 or TRBD2 (5 bases each). Trimming pared 5 bases from V and 10 bases from J, leaving 21 bases between. CDR1 is SGHTA, CDR2 FQGNSA, per germline. The CDR3 spans 15 residues. CDR3 amino acids: CASSLRGPIIMEQFF. DNA for the CDR3: TGTGCCAGCAGCCTGAGGGGCCCGATAATTATGGAGCAGTTCTTC.